These T cell receptor beta chains were read from a single sample in a study of Graves' ophthalmopathy and Graves' hyperthyroidism. MiXCR, applied by TCRdb to the multiplex PCR reads, yields one record per CDR3 protein. The sample yields almost 750,000 distinct CDR3 sequences, 40% seen once. Material: peripheral blood. The receptors come from an adult man with Graves' ophthalmopathy. CDR3s include the opening cysteine and the closing phenylalanine or tryptophan. D genes are given only for firm matches. Only part of the rows carry a size: once, few, many, or a class if the clone is expanded.

v_gene: TRBV6-5
j_gene: TRBJ2-7
d_gene: .
abundance: .
CDR3nt: TGTGCCAGCAGTTATATCGCAAACTACGAGCAGTACTTC
CDR3aa: CASSYIANYEQYF

v_gene: TRBV29-1
j_gene: TRBJ2-5
d_gene: TRBD1
abundance: .
CDR3nt: TGCAGCGTTGGCGACAGGGGGCTGAGGGACCAGTACTTC
CDR3aa: CSVGDRGLRDQYF

v_gene: TRBV9
j_gene: TRBJ2-5
d_gene: .
abundance: .
CDR3nt: TGTGCCAGCAGCGTTGGGTGGGGGCAAGAGACCCAGTACTTC
CDR3aa: CASSVGWGQETQYF

v_gene: TRBV19
j_gene: TRBJ2-5
d_gene: TRBD2
abundance: .
CDR3nt: TGTGCCAGTTCAGATGGTGGTAGCGGGAGTGAGACCCAGTACTTC
CDR3aa: CASSDGGSGSETQYF

v_gene: TRBV20-1
j_gene: TRBJ1-5
d_gene: .
abundance: .
CDR3nt: TGCAGTGCTAGAGTCAGGGGCAATCAGCCCCAGCATTTT
CDR3aa: CSARVRGNQPQHF

v_gene: TRBV11-2
j_gene: TRBJ2-5
d_gene: TRBD1
abundance: .
CDR3nt: TGTGCCAGCAGCCATCGACAGGGGTCTCAAGAGACCCAGTACTTC
CDR3aa: CASSHRQGSQETQYF

v_gene: TRBV20-1
j_gene: TRBJ2-5
d_gene: .
abundance: many
CDR3nt: TGCAGTGCTTTGCGTCAGGGGGAGACCCAGTACTTC
CDR3aa: CSALRQGETQYF

v_gene: TRBV25-1
j_gene: TRBJ1-4
d_gene: TRBD1
abundance: .
CDR3nt: TGTGCCAGCAGGCCGGGACAGACGGGGTATAATGAAAAACTGTTTTTT
CDR3aa: CASRPGQTGYNEKLFF

v_gene: TRBV2
j_gene: TRBJ2-5
d_gene: .
abundance: .
CDR3nt: TGTGCCAGCAGCGTATGGGGCCAGACCCGGGGGACCCAGTACTTC
CDR3aa: CASSVWGQTRGTQYF

v_gene: TRBV10-3
j_gene: TRBJ1-2
d_gene: .
abundance: .
CDR3nt: TGTGCCATCAGAGGGAGGGACGGTGAAGCTTTC
CDR3aa: CAIRGRDGEAF

v_gene: TRBV25-1
j_gene: TRBJ1-5
d_gene: TRBD1
abundance: .
CDR3nt: TGTGCCAGCAGCGTTGCCTCGACAGGGGACAATCAGCCCCAGCATTTT
CDR3aa: CASSVASTGDNQPQHF

v_gene: TRBV29-1
j_gene: TRBJ1-1
d_gene: .
abundance: .
CDR3nt: TGCAGCAGCCAAGTGACCGGAGGTACTGAAGCTTTCTTT
CDR3aa: CSSQVTGGTEAFF

v_gene: TRBV6-5
j_gene: TRBJ1-1
d_gene: .
abundance: few
CDR3nt: TGTGCCAGCAGGGCTACAGGGAACACTGAAGCTTTCTTT
CDR3aa: CASRATGNTEAFF

v_gene: TRBV7-9
j_gene: TRBJ1-1
d_gene: .
abundance: .
CDR3nt: TGTGCCAGCAGCTCCACAGGGCTAGAAGCTTTCTTT
CDR3aa: CASSSTGLEAFF

v_gene: TRBV16
j_gene: TRBJ1-2
d_gene: .
abundance: .
CDR3nt: TGTGCTACAGCGTATGGCTACACCTTC
CDR3aa: CATAYGYTF

v_gene: TRBV25-1
j_gene: TRBJ2-5
d_gene: TRBD2
abundance: .
CDR3nt: TGTGCCAGCAGCTCCAATGGGGGACTAGCGGGGGGAGGAGGCCAAGAGACCCAGTACTTC
CDR3aa: CASSSNGGLAGGGGQETQYF

v_gene: TRBV6-5
j_gene: TRBJ1-1
d_gene: .
abundance: many
CDR3nt: TGTGCCAGCAGCAACAGGCTTGAAGCTTTCTTT
CDR3aa: CASSNRLEAFF

v_gene: TRBV2
j_gene: TRBJ2-7
d_gene: .
abundance: .
CDR3nt: TGTGCCAGCAGCTTGGATGCAGGGGCCATGTACGAGCAGTACTTC
CDR3aa: CASSLDAGAMYEQYF

v_gene: TRBV28
j_gene: TRBJ2-7
d_gene: .
abundance: .
CDR3nt: TGTGCCATCAGTGGGGGGCGGTACGAGCAGTACTTC
CDR3aa: CAISGGRYEQYF

v_gene: TRBV25-1
j_gene: TRBJ2-7
d_gene: .
abundance: .
CDR3nt: TGTGCCAGCAGGGCCCTCGGATACGAGCAGTACTTC
CDR3aa: CASRALGYEQYF

v_gene: TRBV24-1
j_gene: TRBJ1-1
d_gene: TRBD1
abundance: .
CDR3nt: TGTGCCACCAGTGACCCAGGGACAGGCTCTGTGGCTTTCTTT
CDR3aa: CATSDPGTGSVAFF

v_gene: TRBV19
j_gene: TRBJ2-6
d_gene: .
abundance: few
CDR3nt: TGTGCCAGTCGGGATTCTTCCTCTGGGGCCAACGTCCTGACTTTC
CDR3aa: CASRDSSSGANVLTF

v_gene: TRBV7-9
j_gene: TRBJ1-4
d_gene: .
abundance: many
CDR3nt: TGTGCCAGCAGCCCCCCAACTAATGAAAAACTGTTTTTT
CDR3aa: CASSPPTNEKLFF

v_gene: TRBV2
j_gene: TRBJ1-1
d_gene: .
abundance: .
CDR3nt: TGTGCCAGCAGTTTAGGGCCTCAGGGAGTAAGCGTGCCTGAAGCTTTCTTT
CDR3aa: CASSLGPQGVSVPEAFF

v_gene: TRBV6-6
j_gene: TRBJ1-2
d_gene: .
abundance: .
CDR3nt: TGTGCCAGCAGGTCGGACAACAGAAGTGGCTACACCTTC
CDR3aa: CASRSDNRSGYTF

v_gene: TRBV29-1
j_gene: TRBJ1-5
d_gene: .
abundance: once
CDR3nt: TGCAGCGTCACAGCCTCGGGCAATCAGCCCCAGCATTTT
CDR3aa: CSVTASGNQPQHF

v_gene: TRBV5-6
j_gene: TRBJ1-5
d_gene: .
abundance: few
CDR3nt: TGTGCCAGCAGCTTGTTCACCGGCGGGGATCAGCCCCAGCATTTT
CDR3aa: CASSLFTGGDQPQHF

v_gene: TRBV25-1
j_gene: TRBJ2-1
d_gene: .
abundance: .
CDR3nt: TGTGCCAGCGGTTTATGGGAGAGCTCCTACAATGAGCAGTTCTTC
CDR3aa: CASGLWESSYNEQFF

v_gene: TRBV20-1
j_gene: TRBJ2-5
d_gene: .
abundance: .
CDR3nt: TGCAGTGCTAGAGTGGCGGGGGCTCGGTGGGAGACCCAGTACTTC
CDR3aa: CSARVAGARWETQYF

v_gene: TRBV7-9
j_gene: TRBJ1-2
d_gene: .
abundance: many
CDR3nt: TGTGCCAGCAGCCGGACAGAGCTTTATGGCTACACCTTC
CDR3aa: CASSRTELYGYTF

v_gene: TRBV2
j_gene: TRBJ1-2
d_gene: TRBD1
abundance: .
CDR3nt: TGTACCAGCAGCCACCCCTCGGGACAGGGCCACCACTATGGCTACACCTTC
CDR3aa: CTSSHPSGQGHHYGYTF

v_gene: TRBV29-1
j_gene: TRBJ1-5
d_gene: .
abundance: many
CDR3nt: TGCAGCGTTGGGGTAGGGGCGATTTATAGCAATCAGCCCCAGCATTTT
CDR3aa: CSVGVGAIYSNQPQHF

v_gene: TRBV7-9
j_gene: TRBJ2-2
d_gene: .
abundance: .
CDR3nt: TGTGCCAGTAGTATAGATCCCCGCTTAGGGATCGCCGGGGAGCTGTTTTTT
CDR3aa: CASSIDPRLGIAGELFF

v_gene: TRBV7-9
j_gene: TRBJ2-5
d_gene: .
abundance: .
CDR3nt: TGTGCCAGCAGCTTAATAGGGCTGGAGACCCAGTACTTC
CDR3aa: CASSLIGLETQYF

v_gene: TRBV6-5
j_gene: TRBJ2-3
d_gene: .
abundance: few
CDR3nt: TGTGCCAGCATGTCAGATACGCAGTATTTT
CDR3aa: CASMSDTQYF

v_gene: TRBV20-1
j_gene: TRBJ2-3
d_gene: TRBD2
abundance: .
CDR3nt: TGCAGTGCTAGAGGCCATAGCGGGATTGGGGCAGATACGCAGTATTTT
CDR3aa: CSARGHSGIGADTQYF

v_gene: TRBV20-1
j_gene: TRBJ1-3
d_gene: .
abundance: few
CDR3nt: TGCAGTGCTAGAGATGCGGGGGTTCCGGGAAACACCATATATTTT
CDR3aa: CSARDAGVPGNTIYF

v_gene: TRBV19
j_gene: TRBJ2-5
d_gene: TRBD1
abundance: many
CDR3nt: TGTGCCAGTAGCAGGACAGGGCCGGAGACCCAGTACTTC
CDR3aa: CASSRTGPETQYF

v_gene: TRBV10-3
j_gene: TRBJ2-7
d_gene: TRBD2
abundance: few
CDR3nt: TGTGCCATCAGTGACAGTCTAGCGGGAGAGGAGGACGAGCAGTACTTC
CDR3aa: CAISDSLAGEEDEQYF

v_gene: TRBV7-2
j_gene: TRBJ1-4
d_gene: .
abundance: few
CDR3nt: TGTGCCAGCAGCGCGCCGAGGGACTTTACAACTAATGAAAAACTGTTTTTT
CDR3aa: CASSAPRDFTTNEKLFF

v_gene: TRBV12-5
j_gene: TRBJ1-5
d_gene: .
abundance: many
CDR3nt: TGTGCTAGTGGTTTGGGACGAGATCAGCCCCAGCATTTT
CDR3aa: CASGLGRDQPQHF

v_gene: TRBV7-9
j_gene: TRBJ2-2
d_gene: .
abundance: few
CDR3nt: TGTGCCAGCAGCTTAATGTTTTTGGGCGGGGTCAACACCGGGGAGCTGTTTTTT
CDR3aa: CASSLMFLGGVNTGELFF

v_gene: TRBV15
j_gene: TRBJ1-2
d_gene: TRBD1
abundance: .
CDR3nt: TGTGCCACCAGCAGCTTGTGGACAGGGGGTGAAGACTATGGCTACACCTTC
CDR3aa: CATSSLWTGGEDYGYTF

v_gene: TRBV5-4
j_gene: TRBJ1-6
d_gene: TRBD1
abundance: .
CDR3nt: TGTGCCAGCAGCGGGGGGACAGGAATTTCTAATTCACCCCTCCACTTT
CDR3aa: CASSGGTGISNSPLHF

v_gene: TRBV15
j_gene: TRBJ1-1
d_gene: .
abundance: .
CDR3nt: TGTGCCGCCGAGGGGGTATTGAACACTGAAGCTTTCTTT
CDR3aa: CAAEGVLNTEAFF

v_gene: TRBV7-9
j_gene: TRBJ1-1
d_gene: .
abundance: .
CDR3nt: TGTGCCAGCAGCCCCCGCGAGGGGACGACTGAAGCTTTCTTT
CDR3aa: CASSPREGTTEAFF

v_gene: TRBV20-1
j_gene: TRBJ2-7
d_gene: .
abundance: once
CDR3nt: TGCAGTGCCAACGAGCTAGCTGCACGCTCCTACGAGCAGTACTTC
CDR3aa: CSANELAARSYEQYF

v_gene: TRBV7-9
j_gene: TRBJ2-5
d_gene: TRBD1
abundance: .
CDR3nt: TGTGCCAGCACCCCCGGGACAGGGGGCGGGACCCAGTACTTC
CDR3aa: CASTPGTGGGTQYF

v_gene: TRBV10-3
j_gene: TRBJ1-4
d_gene: .
abundance: .
CDR3nt: TGTGCCAGCAGTTACTACGGGAAAACTAATGAAAAACTGTTTTTT
CDR3aa: CASSYYGKTNEKLFF

v_gene: TRBV19
j_gene: TRBJ2-5
d_gene: TRBD1
abundance: few
CDR3nt: TGTGCCAGTAGGAACAGGGGGCGCGGTTTTCAAGAGACCCAGTACTTC
CDR3aa: CASRNRGRGFQETQYF

v_gene: TRBV2
j_gene: TRBJ1-1
d_gene: .
abundance: few
CDR3nt: TGTGCCAGCAACAATCGTTGGAACACTGAAGCTTTCTTT
CDR3aa: CASNNRWNTEAFF

v_gene: TRBV20-1
j_gene: TRBJ2-5
d_gene: .
abundance: few
CDR3nt: TGCAGTGCCGGGGTCAGTCAAGAGACCCAGTACTTC
CDR3aa: CSAGVSQETQYF

v_gene: TRBV25-1
j_gene: TRBJ1-1
d_gene: .
abundance: .
CDR3nt: TGTGCCAGCAGTTTTCCGGGGAGTGCTGAAGCTTTCTTT
CDR3aa: CASSFPGSAEAFF

v_gene: TRBV10-2
j_gene: TRBJ2-6
d_gene: TRBD1
abundance: many
CDR3nt: TGCGCCAGCAGTGGACTGGACAGGGGGGGGGCCAACGTCCTGACTTTC
CDR3aa: CASSGLDRGGANVLTF

v_gene: TRBV6-1
j_gene: TRBJ1-2
d_gene: TRBD1
abundance: few
CDR3nt: TGTGCCACCTGCCGGGACAGGGGGGTCTATGGCTACACCTTC
CDR3aa: CATCRDRGVYGYTF

v_gene: TRBV29-1
j_gene: TRBJ2-3
d_gene: TRBD2
abundance: .
CDR3nt: TGCAGCGTTGGTCAGCTAGCGGGAGCGACAGATACGCAGTATTTT
CDR3aa: CSVGQLAGATDTQYF

v_gene: TRBV7-8
j_gene: TRBJ2-5
d_gene: .
abundance: .
CDR3nt: TGTGCCAGCAGCACAAGGACACAAGGAGGTATCGTCGGGGAGACCCAGTACTTC
CDR3aa: CASSTRTQGGIVGETQYF

v_gene: TRBV12-3/TRBV12-4
j_gene: TRBJ2-2
d_gene: TRBD1
abundance: .
CDR3nt: TGTGCTAGCCAGGGGGCCGGGGAGCTGTTTTTT
CDR3aa: CASQGAGELFF

v_gene: TRBV19
j_gene: TRBJ2-5
d_gene: .
abundance: .
CDR3nt: TGTGCCACCGCGGACAGAAACGAAGAGACCCAGTACTTC
CDR3aa: CATADRNEETQYF